The entry below gives a single T cell receptor (beta chain) sequence along with its context. Its antigen has not been determined. No much larger clone is present one base from it, and per-base qualities are unavailable. The entry originates in a study of OX40 agonist ivuxolimab in advanced cancers. Some background on the complete study: Ivuxolimab was an agonistic, fully human IgG2 monoclonal antibody directed against OX40 (CD134), a costimulatory receptor. Three dose-escalation patients achieved partial responses, one with hepatocellular carcinoma and two with cutaneous melanoma. In the dose-escalation cohort, approximately 82% of patients were male, and the mean age was roughly 60 years, with a range of roughly 23 to 85. Prior anti-PD-1, anti-PD-L1 or anti-CTLA-4 therapy was permitted, and 40% of dose-escalation patients had received checkpoint inhibitors. Of the approximately 54 patients in dose escalation, 19 had hepatocellular carcinoma, about 15 had melanoma, 9 had renal cell carcinoma and 9 had head and neck cancer. The monotherapy dose-escalation portion (N of about 47 patients) of the phase I ivuxolimab trial is reported in the paper. The purpose of peripheral TCRbeta sequencing was to test whether ivuxolimab changed TCR sequence diversity and led to clonal T-cell expansion. Intravenous ivuxolimab was administered to patients every 2 weeks at six dose levels: 0.01, 0.1, 0.3, 1.5, 3 and 10 mg/kg.

V and J lose 7 bases and 5 bases, and a span of 15 bases separates them. According to the germline V gene (reference sequence), CDR1 reads MNHEY and CDR2 reads SMNVEV. Inclusive of the bounding cysteine and phenylalanine, the CDR3 is 13 residues long. The read is trimmed to its CDR3 DNA, 39 bases read in frame from base 1. Overall results and qualifications from the work: Antigen specificity was not determined for the clonally expanded peripheral T cells. Low levels of normalized T-cell clonal expansion were also seen in some patients who did not respond. In the 0.1-3.0 mg/kg groups, partial responders had among the lowest normalized peripheral clonal expansion, particularly in CD8+ T cells. At doses of 0.1 to 3.0 mg/kg, clonal expansion of both CD4+ and CD8+ blood T cells was observed from baseline to week 6. After ivuxolimab, CD8+ T cells had more expanded clones than CD4+ T cells on average.

Genomic DNA was isolated from the sorted cells so that the TCRbeta CDR3 region could be sequenced. TCRbeta CDR3 regions were sequenced using the immunoSEQ Assay. TCRdb's version of the immuneACCESS table is confined to in-frame rearrangements and falls short of the full clone set. An unresolved V gene accounts for under half of the shortfall where checked; the remainder is of unknown origin. The sample table contains tens of thousands of clones; only one count was recorded for just over 90% of them. Of the sample, about a tenth is held by the ten largest clones. The trial excluded patients who had a history of autoimmune disease or were on systemic immunosuppression. Peripheral blood for TCR sequencing was collected from all dose cohorts at baseline, on cycle 4 day 1, and on cycle 7 day 1. Samples were obtained from an open-label, multicenter, first-in-human phase I dose-escalation trial of ivuxolimab. Adults with locally advanced or metastatic melanoma, renal cell, hepatocellular, or head and neck squamous cell carcinoma were enrolled in the trial. Before TCR sequencing, CD4+ T cells and CD8+ T cells from peripheral blood were sorted into separate populations.

The receptor chain draws on TRBV27 and TRBJ2-7; the D gene assignment is ambiguous. The source is an adult with an advanced solid tumor such as melanoma, head and neck, liver or kidney cancer. Material: CD4+ or CD8+ T cells sorted from blood, obtained in a trial of the OX40 agonist ivuxolimab. CDR3 region: CASTTPAGNEQYF. The DNA sequence is as follows: TGTGCCAGCACGACCCCCGCTGGGAACGAGCAGTACTTC.